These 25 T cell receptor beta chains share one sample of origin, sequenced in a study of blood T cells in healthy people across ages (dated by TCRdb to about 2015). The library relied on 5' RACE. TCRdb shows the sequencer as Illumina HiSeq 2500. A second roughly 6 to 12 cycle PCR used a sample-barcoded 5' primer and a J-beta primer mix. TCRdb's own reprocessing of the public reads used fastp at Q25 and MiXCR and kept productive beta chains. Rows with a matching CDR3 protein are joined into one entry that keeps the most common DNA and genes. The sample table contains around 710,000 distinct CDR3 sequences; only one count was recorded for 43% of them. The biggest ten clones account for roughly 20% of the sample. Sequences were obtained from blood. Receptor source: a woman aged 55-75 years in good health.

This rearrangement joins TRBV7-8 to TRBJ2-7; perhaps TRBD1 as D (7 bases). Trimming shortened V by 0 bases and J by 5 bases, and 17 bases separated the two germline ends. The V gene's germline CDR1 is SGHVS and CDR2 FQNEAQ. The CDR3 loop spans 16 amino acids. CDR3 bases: TGTGCCAGCAGCTTAGCCGGAGGGATAACAGGGGACGAGCAGTACTTC. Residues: CASSLAGGITGDEQYF.

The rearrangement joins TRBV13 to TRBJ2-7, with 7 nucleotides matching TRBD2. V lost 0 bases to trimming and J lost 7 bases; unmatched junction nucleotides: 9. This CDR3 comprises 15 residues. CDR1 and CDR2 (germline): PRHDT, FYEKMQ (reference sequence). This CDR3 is CASSLGAGLNNEQYF. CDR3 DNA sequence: TGTGCCAGCAGCTTAGGCGCGGGACTAAACAATGAGCAGTACTTC.

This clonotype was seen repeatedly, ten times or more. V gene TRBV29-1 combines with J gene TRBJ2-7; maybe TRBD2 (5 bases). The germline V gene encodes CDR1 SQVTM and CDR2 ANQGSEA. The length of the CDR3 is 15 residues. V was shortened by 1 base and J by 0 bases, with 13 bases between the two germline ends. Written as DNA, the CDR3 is TGCAGCGTTGAAGCCGAGGCGGGCAGCTCCTACGAGCAGTACTTC. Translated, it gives CSVEAEAGSSYEQYF.

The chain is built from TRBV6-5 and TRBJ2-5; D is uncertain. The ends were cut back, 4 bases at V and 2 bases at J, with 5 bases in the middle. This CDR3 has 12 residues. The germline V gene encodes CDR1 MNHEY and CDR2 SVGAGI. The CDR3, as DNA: TGTGCCAGCAGTTCCCATCAAGAGACCCAGTACTTC. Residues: CASSSHQETQYF.

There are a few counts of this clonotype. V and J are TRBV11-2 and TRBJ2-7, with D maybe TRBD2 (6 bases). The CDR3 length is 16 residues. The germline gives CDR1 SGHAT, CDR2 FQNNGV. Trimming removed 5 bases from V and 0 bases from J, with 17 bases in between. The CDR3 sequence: CASSPMGGDSSYEQYF. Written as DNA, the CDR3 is TGTGCCAGCAGCCCTATGGGCGGGGATAGCTCCTACGAGCAGTACTTC. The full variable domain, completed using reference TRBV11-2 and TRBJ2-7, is EAGVAQSPRYKIIEKRQSVAFWCNPISGHATLYWYQQILGQGPKLLIQFQNNGVVDDSQLPKDRFSAERLKGVDSTLKIQPAKLEDSAVYLCASSPMGGDSSYEQYFGPGTRLTVT.

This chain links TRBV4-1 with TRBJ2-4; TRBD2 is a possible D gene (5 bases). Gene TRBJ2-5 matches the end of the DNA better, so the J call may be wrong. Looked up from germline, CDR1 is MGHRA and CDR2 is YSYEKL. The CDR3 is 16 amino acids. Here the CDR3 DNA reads TGCGCCAGCAGCCAACCGACGAGGCTACGAGAGGGGACCCAGTACTTC. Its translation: CASSQPTRLREGTQYF.

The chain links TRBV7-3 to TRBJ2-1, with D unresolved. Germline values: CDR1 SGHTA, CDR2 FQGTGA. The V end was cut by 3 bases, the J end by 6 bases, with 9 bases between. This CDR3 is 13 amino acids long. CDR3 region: CASSLGIGNEQFF. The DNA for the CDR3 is TGTGCCAGCAGCTTGGGGATAGGCAATGAGCAGTTCTTC.

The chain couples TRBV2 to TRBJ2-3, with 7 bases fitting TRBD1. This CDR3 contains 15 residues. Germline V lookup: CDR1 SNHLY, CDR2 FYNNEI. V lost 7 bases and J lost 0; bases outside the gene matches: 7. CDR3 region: CASTDRVGSTDTQYF. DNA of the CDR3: TGTGCCAGCACCGACAGGGTCGGTAGCACAGATACGCAGTATTTT.

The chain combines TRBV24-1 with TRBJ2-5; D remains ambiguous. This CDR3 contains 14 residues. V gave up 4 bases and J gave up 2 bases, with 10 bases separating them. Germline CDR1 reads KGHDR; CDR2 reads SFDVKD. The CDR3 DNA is TGTGCCACCAGTGACACGTCCCTACAAGAGACCCAGTACTTC. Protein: CATSDTSLQETQYF.

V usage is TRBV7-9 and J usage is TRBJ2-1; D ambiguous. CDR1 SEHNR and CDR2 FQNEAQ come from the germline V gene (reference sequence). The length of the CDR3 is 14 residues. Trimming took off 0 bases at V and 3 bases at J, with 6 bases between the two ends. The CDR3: CASSLAPGYNEQFF. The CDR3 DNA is TGTGCCAGCAGCTTAGCGCCGGGCTACAATGAGCAGTTCTTC.

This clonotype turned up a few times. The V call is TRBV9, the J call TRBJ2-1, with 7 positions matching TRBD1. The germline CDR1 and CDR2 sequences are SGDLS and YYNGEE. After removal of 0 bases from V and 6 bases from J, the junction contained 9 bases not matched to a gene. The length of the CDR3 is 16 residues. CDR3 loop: CASSVGPGGGGNEQFF. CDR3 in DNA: TGTGCCAGCAGCGTAGGGCCAGGGGGTGGAGGCAATGAGCAGTTCTTC.

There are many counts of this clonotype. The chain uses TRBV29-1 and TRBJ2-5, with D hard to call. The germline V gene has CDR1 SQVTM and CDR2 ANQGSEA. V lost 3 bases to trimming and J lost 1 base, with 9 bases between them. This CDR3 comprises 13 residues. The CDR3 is CSVDPGIQETQYF. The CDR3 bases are TGCAGCGTTGACCCGGGTATCCAAGAGACCCAGTACTTC. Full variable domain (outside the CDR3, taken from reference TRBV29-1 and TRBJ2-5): SAVISQKPSRDICQRGTSLTIQCQVDSQVTMMFWYRQQPGQSLTLIATANQGSEATYESGFVIDKFPISRPNLTFSTLTVSNMSPEDSSIYLCSVDPGIQETQYFGPGTRLLVL.

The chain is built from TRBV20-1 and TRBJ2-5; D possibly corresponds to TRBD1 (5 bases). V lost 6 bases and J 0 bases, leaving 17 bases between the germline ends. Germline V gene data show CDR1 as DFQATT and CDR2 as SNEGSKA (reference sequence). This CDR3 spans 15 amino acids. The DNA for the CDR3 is TGCAGTGCCAGATTGGTGGGCAGGGACCAAGAGACCCAGTACTTC. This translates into CSARLVGRDQETQYF.

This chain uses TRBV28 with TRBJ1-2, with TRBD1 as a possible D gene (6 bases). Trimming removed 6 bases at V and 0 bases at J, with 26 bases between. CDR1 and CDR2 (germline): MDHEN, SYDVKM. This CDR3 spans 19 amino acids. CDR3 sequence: CASSSPLRDISVPNYGYTF. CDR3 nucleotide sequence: TGTGCCAGCAGCTCTCCCCTCCGGGACATCTCTGTACCTAACTATGGCTACACCTTC.

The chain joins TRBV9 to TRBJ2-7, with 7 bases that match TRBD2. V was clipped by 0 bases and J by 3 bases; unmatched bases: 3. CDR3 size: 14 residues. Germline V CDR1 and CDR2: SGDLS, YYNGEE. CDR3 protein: CASSVAGGGYEQYF. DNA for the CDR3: TGTGCCAGCAGCGTAGCGGGGGGTGGCTACGAGCAGTACTTC.

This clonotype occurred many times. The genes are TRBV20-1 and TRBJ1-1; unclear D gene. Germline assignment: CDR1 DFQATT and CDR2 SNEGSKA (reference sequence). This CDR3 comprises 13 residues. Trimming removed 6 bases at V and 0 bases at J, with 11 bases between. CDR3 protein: CSAPSGLNTEAFF. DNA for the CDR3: TGCAGTGCCCCCAGCGGACTGAACACTGAAGCTTTCTTT.

This chain's CDR3 is CASSQRRGEKLFF. CDR3 DNA: TGTGCCAGCAGCCAACGCAGAGGGGAAAAACTGTTTTTT. J is TRBJ1-4 and V is TRBV3-1, with D hard to call. The CDR3 has 13 amino acids. CDR1 and CDR2 from the germline V gene are LGHDT and YNNKEL (reference sequence). Between the trimmed V and J ends, which lost 2 bases and 8 bases, there was a span of 9 bases.

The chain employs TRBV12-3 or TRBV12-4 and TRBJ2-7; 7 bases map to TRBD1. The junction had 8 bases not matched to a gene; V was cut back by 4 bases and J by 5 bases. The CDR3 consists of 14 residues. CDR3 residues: CASSSSTGSDEQYF. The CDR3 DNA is TGTGCCAGCAGTTCGTCGACAGGGAGCGACGAGCAGTACTTC.

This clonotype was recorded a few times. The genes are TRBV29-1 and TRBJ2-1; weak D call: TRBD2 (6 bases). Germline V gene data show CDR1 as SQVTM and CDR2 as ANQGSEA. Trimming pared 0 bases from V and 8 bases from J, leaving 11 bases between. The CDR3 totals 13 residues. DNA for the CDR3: TGCAGCGTTGAAGATGGGGGGACCGATGAGCAGTTCTTC. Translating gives CSVEDGGTDEQFF.

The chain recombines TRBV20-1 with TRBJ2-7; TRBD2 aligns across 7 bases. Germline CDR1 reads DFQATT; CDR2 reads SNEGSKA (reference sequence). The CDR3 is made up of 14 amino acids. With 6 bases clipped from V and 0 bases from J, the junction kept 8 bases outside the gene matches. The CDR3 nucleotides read TGCAGTGCACAGAGCGGGGTTTTCTCCTACGAGCAGTACTTC. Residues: CSAQSGVFSYEQYF.

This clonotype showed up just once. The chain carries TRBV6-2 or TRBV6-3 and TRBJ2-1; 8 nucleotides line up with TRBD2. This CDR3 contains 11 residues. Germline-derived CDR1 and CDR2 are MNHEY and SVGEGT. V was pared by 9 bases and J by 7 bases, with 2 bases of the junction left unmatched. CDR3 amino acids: CASIAGNEQFF. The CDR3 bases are TGTGCCAGTATAGCGGGGAATGAGCAGTTCTTC.

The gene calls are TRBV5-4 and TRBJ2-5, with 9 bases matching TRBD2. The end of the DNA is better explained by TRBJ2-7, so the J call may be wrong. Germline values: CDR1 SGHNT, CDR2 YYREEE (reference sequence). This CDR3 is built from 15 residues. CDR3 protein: CASSLGAGGNYEQYF. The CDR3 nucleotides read TGTGCCAGCAGCTTGGGTGCGGGGGGGAACTACGAGCAGTACTTC.

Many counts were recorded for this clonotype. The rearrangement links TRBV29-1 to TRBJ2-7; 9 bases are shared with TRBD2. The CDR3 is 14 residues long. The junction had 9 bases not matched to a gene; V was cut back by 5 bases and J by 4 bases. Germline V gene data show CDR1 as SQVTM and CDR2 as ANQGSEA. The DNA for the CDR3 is TGCAGCGTTCGCGAGGCTAGCGGGAAATACGAGCAGTACTTC. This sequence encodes CSVREASGKYEQYF.

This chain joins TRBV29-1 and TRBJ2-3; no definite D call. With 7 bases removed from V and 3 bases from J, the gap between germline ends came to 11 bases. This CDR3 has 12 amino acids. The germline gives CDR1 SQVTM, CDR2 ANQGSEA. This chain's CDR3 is CSATRLTDTQYF. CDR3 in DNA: TGCAGCGCGACCAGACTGACAGATACGCAGTATTTT.

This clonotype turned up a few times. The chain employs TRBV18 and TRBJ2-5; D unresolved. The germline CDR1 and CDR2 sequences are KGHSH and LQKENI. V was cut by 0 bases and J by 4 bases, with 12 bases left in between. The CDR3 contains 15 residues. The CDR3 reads CASSPPATVLETQYF. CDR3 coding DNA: TGTGCCAGCTCACCACCTGCCACAGTATTAGAGACCCAGTACTTC.